The 17 T cell receptor beta chains given below trace back to one sample, sequenced in a study of blood T cells in healthy people across ages. Sample-barcoded 5' priming and a J-beta primer mix drove a second PCR of about 7 to 11 cycles. TCRdb used MiXCR to reprocess the 5' RACE reads, holding one entry per CDR3 protein. The table lists over 1,500,000 distinct CDR3 sequences, approximately 50% of them singletons. The source material was blood. Receptor source: a woman aged 40 to 50 in good health.

This clonotype has just a few counts. This chain joins TRBV6-6 and TRBJ2-5, with no clear D. With 2 bases removed from V and 1 base from J, the gap between germline ends came to 8 bases. CDR1 and CDR2 (germline): MNHNY, SVGAGI (reference sequence). CDR3 length: 14 amino acids. Here the CDR3 reads CASSYPSIQETQYF. DNA of the CDR3: TGTGCCAGCAGTTACCCATCTATCCAAGAGACCCAGTACTTC.

The chain couples TRBV11-2 to TRBJ2-1; perhaps TRBD2 as D (6 bases). CDR1 and CDR2 from the germline V gene are SGHAT and FQNNGV. The V gene lost 5 bases and the J gene lost 6 bases, with 20 bases spanning the gap. This CDR3 contains 16 residues. CDR3 DNA sequence: TGTGCCAGCAGCGGAATACTAGGGGATAGCGGCAATGAGCAGTTCTTC. This gives the protein CASSGILGDSGNEQFF. Based on the CDR3 plus reference TRBV11-2 and TRBJ2-1, the full variable domain is EAGVAQSPRYKIIEKRQSVAFWCNPISGHATLYWYQQILGQGPKLLIQFQNNGVVDDSQLPKDRFSAERLKGVDSTLKIQPAKLEDSAVYLCASSGILGDSGNEQFFGPGTRLTVL.

The gene calls are TRBV2 and TRBJ2-3, with D perhaps being TRBD1 or TRBD2 (5 bases each). Deletions cut 10 bases from V and 1 base from J, with 12 bases between. The CDR3 is made up of 13 amino acids. Germline CDR1 SNHLY, CDR2 FYNNEI. The CDR3 here is CATGRDRTDTQYF. CDR3 coding DNA: TGTGCCACAGGACGGGACCGCACAGATACGCAGTATTTT. Together with reference TRBV2 and TRBJ2-3, the CDR3 gives the full variable domain: EPEVTQTPSHQVTQMGQEVILRCVPISNHLYFYWYRQILGQKVEFLVSFYNNEISEKSEIFDDQFSVERPDGSNFTLKIRSTKLEDSAMYFCATGRDRTDTQYFGPGTRLTVL.

Written as DNA, the CDR3 is TGTGCCACCAGAAAGGGTATTGAGTGGGAGACCCAGTACTTC. Translated: CATRKGIEWETQYF. The chain is built from TRBV15 and TRBJ2-4; no clear D gene. With the DNA end fitting TRBJ2-5 better, the J assignment may be wrong. The germline gives CDR1 LNHNV, CDR2 YYDKDF (reference sequence). The CDR3 runs to 14 residues.

V is TRBV27 and J is TRBJ1-1, with 7 nucleotides matching TRBD1. This CDR3 has 14 amino acids. CDR1 MNHEY and CDR2 SMNVEV come from the germline V gene (reference sequence). The V and J ends lost 6 bases and 4 bases, in that order; junction bases with no gene match: 8. CDR3 region: CASRTQGPATEAFF. DNA of the CDR3: TGTGCCAGCAGGACACAGGGGCCAGCCACTGAAGCTTTCTTT.

This clonotype was seen a handful of times. The chain recombines TRBV14 with TRBJ2-1; D might be TRBD1 (6 bases). Germline V gene lookup returns CDR1 SGHDN and CDR2 FVKESK. Trimming pared 0 bases from V and 7 bases from J, leaving 10 bases between. The CDR3 totals 14 residues. CDR3 DNA: TGTGCCAGCAGCCAAGAGCAGGGGTGGAATGAGCAGTTCTTC. Encoded protein: CASSQEQGWNEQFF.

The rearrangement links TRBV6-2 or TRBV6-3 to TRBJ2-3; D uncertain. V dropped 2 bases and J dropped 7 bases, with 22 bases sitting between them. The CDR3 consists of 17 residues. Per germline, CDR1 MNHEY and CDR2 SVGEGT. The CDR3 bases are TGTGCCAGCAGTTACAGCCCCCGACTCGCTGAATGGAATACGCAGTATTTT. It translates to CASSYSPRLAEWNTQYF.

The chain recombines TRBV29-1 with TRBJ2-1; no reliable D call. The assigned J gene may be wrong: the sequence end matches TRBJ2-7 better. Germline values: CDR1 SQVTM, CDR2 ANQGSEA. CDR3 length: 13 residues. CDR3 nucleotides: TGCAGCGCCGACACGCCGACCTACAATGAGCAGTACTTC. Translated, it gives CSADTPTYNEQYF.

CDR3 loop: CSAVQGPGDYGYTF. In nucleotides, the CDR3 is TGCAGTGCAGTTCAGGGGCCAGGGGACTATGGCTACACCTTC. The rearrangement links TRBV20-1 to TRBJ1-2, with D perhaps matching TRBD1 (6 bases). The V gene lost 6 bases and the J gene lost 3 bases, with 17 bases spanning the gap. This CDR3 has 14 amino acids. Germline values: CDR1 DFQATT, CDR2 SNEGSKA (reference sequence).

The chain links TRBV12-3 or TRBV12-4 to TRBJ1-5; D unresolved. Trimming pared 5 bases from V and 1 base from J, leaving 12 bases between. The CDR3 covers 15 residues. The CDR3 region is CASSGRSGSNQPQHF. The DNA of the CDR3 is TGTGCCAGCAGTGGACGGTCGGGGAGCAATCAGCCCCAGCATTTT.

The chain carries TRBV27 and TRBJ1-4; no definite D call. Trimming removed 2 bases from V and 5 bases from J, with 6 bases in between. The CDR3 covers 13 residues. CDR1 is MNHEY and CDR2 is SMNVEV in the germline V gene (reference sequence). The CDR3 sequence: CASSLSYNEKLFF. The CDR3 DNA reads TGTGCCAGCAGTTTAAGTTACAATGAAAAACTGTTTTTT.

This clonotype appeared a few times. The chain carries TRBV25-1 and TRBJ2-1; tentatively, D is TRBD2 (6 bases). The CDR3 spans 15 residues. Germline V CDR1 and CDR2: MGHDK, SYGVNS. Trimming cost V 6 bases and J 4 bases, with 16 bases left between them. CDR3 loop: CASRAPGGAYNEQFF. CDR3 coding DNA: TGTGCCAGCAGAGCCCCGGGCGGGGCATACAATGAGCAGTTCTTC.

The rearrangement joins TRBV14 to TRBJ1-5; 9 positions match TRBD1. The CDR3 is made up of 15 amino acids. The germline V gene has CDR1 SGHDN and CDR2 FVKESK. J gave up 6 bases and V 2 bases, and 5 bases lay outside the gene matches. DNA for the CDR3: TGTGCCAGCAGCCAAAGCGGGACAGGGATTCAGCCCCAGCATTTT. Amino acids: CASSQSGTGIQPQHF.

V usage is TRBV7-2 and J usage is TRBJ2-3, with 7 nucleotides matching TRBD2. This CDR3 is 16 amino acids long. CDR1 and CDR2 (germline): SGHTA, FQGNSA. The V segment lost 5 bases and the J segment 7 bases; nucleotides outside the gene matches: 15. The CDR3 sequence is CASSPQAGRAQNTQYF. In DNA, the CDR3 is TGTGCCAGCAGCCCTCAGGCGGGGAGGGCACAGAATACGCAGTATTTT.

The chain couples TRBV20-1 to TRBJ2-1; 8 positions match TRBD2. Germline V gene lookup returns CDR1 DFQATT and CDR2 SNEGSKA (reference sequence). The CDR3 spans 15 residues. V lost 1 base and J lost 3; bases outside the gene matches: 5. CDR3 coding DNA: TGCAGTGCTAGAGGAAGCGGGGGCTTCTACAATGAGCAGTTCTTC. Translating it yields CSARGSGGFYNEQFF.

V and J are TRBV6-5 and TRBJ1-1; D is unclear. V was shortened by 6 bases and J by 0 bases, with 8 bases between the two germline ends. This CDR3 spans 13 amino acids. In germline, CDR1 is MNHEY, CDR2 SVGAGI. DNA for the CDR3: TGTGCCAGCAGGAGACACTTGAACACTGAAGCTTTCTTT. It codes for CASRRHLNTEAFF.

The V call is TRBV12-3 or TRBV12-4, the J call TRBJ1-5; D not resolved. CDR3 length: 14 residues. The V end was cut by 6 bases, the J end by 6 bases, with 15 bases between. The CDR3 region has the DNA TGTGCCAGCAGCCCCCAGCTAGGGATTCAGCCCCAGCATTTT. This encodes CASSPQLGIQPQHF.